This T cell receptor beta chain was captured by sequencing in a study of CD8+ T cells in alopecia areata. Study-wide background: Treated patients took oral tofacitinib at 5 to 10 mg twice daily. Overall study findings and caveats: Patients shared TCRs less clearly than mice did, possibly for HLA-related reasons. Expanded CD8+ clones among the top 100, as well as scalp clonality, were significantly decreased by tofacitinib.

Germline V gene lookup returns CDR1 SGHNT and CDR2 YYREEE (reference sequence). The CDR3 contains 14 residues. V lost 2 bases and J 2 bases, leaving 9 bases between the germline ends. Once RNA had been extracted, it was reverse transcribed into cDNA to act as the sequencing template. Data came from immunoSEQ multiplex PCR; TCRdb stores just in-frame clones and leaves some out. Of 150,000 to 200,000 clones detected, around 64% appear once; the ten largest clones hold 1.3%. As for this clone: Its antigen is not known.

Treatment of the sample: oral pan-JAK inhibitor, 5-10 mg twice daily. This TCR came from a human donor with alopecia areata. The sequences come from CD4+ T cells sorted from blood, collected at approximately week 50, from a patient treated with tofacitinib. The rearrangement joins TRBV5-4 to TRBJ2-3; D uncertain. Here the CDR3 reads CASSFKTHTDTQYF. CDR3 coding DNA: TGTGCCAGCAGCTTCAAGACCCACACAGATACGCAGTATTTT.